The 15 T cell receptor beta chains reported below all come from one sample, sequenced in a study of cytomegalovirus exposure and HLA in healthy donors. A multiplex PCR was run with 60 Vbeta primers and 13 Jbeta primers. Sequencing used immunoSEQ multiplex PCR; TCRdb keeps in-frame clones, though not all of them. This repertoire shows tens of thousands of clones, roughly 85% found once; its top ten account for roughly 6%. Specimen: PBMCs. The origin of the receptors is a female donor in good health and CMV-seronegative.

V and J are TRBV6-5 and TRBJ2-2, with TRBD1 identical over 10 bases. With V trimmed by 6 bases and J by 4 bases, 2 bases remained unmatched. Looked up from germline, CDR1 is MNHEY and CDR2 is SVGAGI. CDR3 size: 14 residues. The CDR3 here is CASSWDRGTGELFF. DNA for the CDR3: TGTGCCAGCAGCTGGGACAGGGGCACCGGGGAGCTGTTTTTT.

This clone was recorded once. The chain links TRBV18 to TRBJ1-5, with D uncertain. CDR1 is KGHSH, CDR2 LQKENI, per germline. This CDR3 contains 14 residues. V gave up 4 bases and J gave up 0 bases, with 7 bases separating them. This chain's CDR3 is CASSQSGSNQPQHF. The DNA for the CDR3 is TGTGCCAGCTCACAGTCAGGTAGCAATCAGCCCCAGCATTTT.

The chain has TRBV5-4 and TRBJ2-3, with 12 bases fitting TRBD2. The CDR3 covers 17 residues. The ends lost 0 bases at V and 6 bases at J; junction bases unmatched: 8. Germline assignment: CDR1 SGHNT and CDR2 YYREEE (reference sequence). CDR3: CASSLVLTSGGMDTQYF. CDR3 nucleotides: TGTGCCAGCAGCTTGGTTTTGACTAGCGGGGGAATGGATACGCAGTATTTT.

The chain combines TRBV4-3 with TRBJ2-1; the match to TRBD2 covers 9 bases. The CDR3 is 16 residues long. CDR1 is LGHNA and CDR2 is YSLEER in the germline V gene. Losses at the gene ends were 0 bases for V and 9 bases for J; bases not matched to a gene: 9. The CDR3 bases are TGCGCCAGCAGCCAAGAACCAGCGGGGGGTTCGGGTGAGCAGTTCTTC. Protein product: CASSQEPAGGSGEQFF.

The chain is built from TRBV5-6 and TRBJ2-2, with 7 bases that match TRBD2. Trimming cost V 4 bases and J 6 bases; bases outside gene matches: 0. The CDR3 is 12 amino acids. The germline CDR1 and CDR2 sequences are SGHDT and YYEEEE. The chain's CDR3 is CASSGGAGELFF. CDR3 in DNA: TGTGCCAGCAGCGGGGGGGCCGGGGAGCTGTTTTTT.

The gene calls are TRBV19 and TRBJ2-7; TRBD1 matches 10 bases. Germline assignment: CDR1 LNHDA and CDR2 SQIVND (reference sequence). The CDR3 consists of 14 residues. Trimming at V came to 4 bases and at J to 2 bases, leaving 2 bases not matched to a gene. The CDR3 nucleotides read TGTGCCAGTAGTACCGGGACAGGGGCCTACGAGCAGTACTTC. Residues: CASSTGTGAYEQYF.

The V and J genes are TRBV27 and TRBJ2-7; no clear D. The CDR3 totals 12 residues. Trimming pared 5 bases from V and 0 bases from J, leaving 5 bases between. The germline V gene has CDR1 MNHEY and CDR2 SMNVEV (reference sequence). In DNA form, the CDR3 reads TGTGCCAGCAGTCCACTCTCCTACGAGCAGTACTTC. Translated, it gives CASSPLSYEQYF.

The V call is TRBV2, the J call TRBJ2-1; TRBD2 matches at 10 bases. This CDR3 contains 16 residues. Germline CDR1 reads SNHLY; CDR2 reads FYNNEI. J gave up 8 bases and V 8 bases, and 15 bases lay outside the gene matches. CDR3 DNA: TGTGCCAGCCCAAGCCCCTCAGAGCGGGAGGGAGATGAGCAGTTCTTC. This sequence encodes CASPSPSEREGDEQFF.

V gene TRBV6-6 combines with J gene TRBJ2-3; D uncertain. The length of the CDR3 is 14 residues. Between the trimmed V and J ends, which lost 0 bases and 6 bases, there was a span of 10 bases. Germline-derived CDR1 and CDR2 are MNHNY and SVGAGI (reference sequence). The CDR3 protein is CASSYSSLGDTQYF. CDR3 nucleotide sequence: TGTGCCAGCAGTTACTCGAGCCTAGGTGATACGCAGTATTTT.

V gene TRBV28 combines with J gene TRBJ2-7, with D possibly being TRBD2 (5 bases). Germline CDR1 is MDHEN and CDR2 is SYDVKM. The CDR3 has 13 amino acids. The V end lost 2 bases, the J end lost 3 bases, and 8 bases lay between the germline ends. CDR3 amino acids: CASSLGRDYEQYF. CDR3 nucleotides: TGTGCCAGCAGTTTAGGGAGAGACTACGAGCAGTACTTC.

V gene TRBV6-1 combines with J gene TRBJ2-2; D call uncertain. This CDR3 has 15 residues. The germline gives CDR1 MNHNS, CDR2 SASEGT. V was cut by 4 bases and J by 4 bases, with 13 bases left in between. Written as DNA, the CDR3 is TGTGCCAGCAGTGGTGCGGCAAGAGGCACCGGGGAGCTGTTTTTT. Translated, it gives CASSGAARGTGELFF.

The chain couples TRBV6-1 to TRBJ1-5; D call uncertain. The CDR3 is 13 residues long. V was cut by 1 base and J by 9 bases, with 10 bases left in between. The V gene's germline CDR1 is MNHNS and CDR2 SASEGT. CDR3 in DNA: TGTGCCAGCAGTGAAGGGGCACTGTGGCCCCAGCATTTT. It is translated as CASSEGALWPQHF.

The J gene is TRBJ1-5, the V gene TRBV6-1; D ambiguous. Germline V gives CDR1 MNHNS, CDR2 SASEGT. The CDR3 sequence is 15 residues long. V was cut by 6 bases and J by 6 bases, with 18 bases left in between. CDR3 coding DNA: TGTGCCAGCAGCCCAATACGGGAGGTTTGTCAGCCCCAGCATTTT. Its translation: CASSPIREVCQPQHF.

This chain joins TRBV6-1 and TRBJ1-5; D possibly corresponds to TRBD1 (6 bases). This CDR3 has 15 residues. The germline V and J ends were trimmed by 1 base and 7 bases, with 14 bases remaining between them. Germline V lookup: CDR1 MNHNS, CDR2 SASEGT. The CDR3 DNA sequence: TGTGCCAGCAGTGAAGGGGGCAGGGGAAAACAGCCCCAGCATTTT. The encoded protein is CASSEGGRGKQPQHF.

This clone has only a few counts. The chain links TRBV7-9 to TRBJ2-6, with TRBD1 as a possible D gene (6 bases). Germline CDR1 SEHNR, CDR2 FQNEAQ (reference sequence). Trimming took off 4 bases at V and 1 base at J, with 11 bases between the two ends. CDR3 length equals 16 residues. DNA of the CDR3: TGTGCCAGCAGCTACATACAGGGTTCTGGGGCCAACGTCCTGACTTTC. Protein sequence: CASSYIQGSGANVLTF.